These T cell receptor beta chains were read from a single sample in a study of blood T cells in healthy people across ages. TCRdb ran MiXCR on the 5' RACE reads and lists one entry per CDR3 protein. This repertoire shows 1.2 million to 1.5 million distinct CDR3 sequences, 42% found once; its top ten account for roughly 8.2%. Sequenced input: blood. All receptors come from a young woman in good health. The CDR3 runs from the conserved cysteine through the conserved F or W. D genes are given only for firm matches. Not every row has a clone size; where given, it reads once, few, many or a size class.

CDR3aa	CDR3nt	d_gene	abundance	j_gene	v_gene
CAVAPGIDEQYF	TGTGCCGTCGCGCCAGGTATTGATGAGCAGTACTTC	-	few	TRBJ2-7	TRBV6-1
CASNPTSFRETQYF	TGTGCCAGCAATCCGACTAGTTTTCGAGAGACCCAGTACTTC	-	few	TRBJ2-5	TRBV2
CASSESRLTDTQYF	TGTGCCAGCAGTGAATCCCGCCTCACAGATACGCAGTATTTT	-	-	TRBJ2-3	TRBV25-1
CASSQDGEGGFDEQYF	TGCGCCAGCAGCCAAGATGGGGAGGGGGGTTTCGACGAGCAGTACTTC	-	few	TRBJ2-7	TRBV4-1
CASSLPGDEQYF	TGTGCCAGCAGTTTACCGGGCGACGAGCAGTACTTC	-	many	TRBJ2-7	TRBV5-1
CASRPSVADGYGYTF	TGTGCCAGCAGACCCAGCGTGGCGGATGGCTATGGCTACACCTTC	-	-	TRBJ1-2	TRBV28
CASTKEVGLSTGELFF	TGCGCCAGCACCAAAGAGGTGGGACTTTCGACCGGGGAGCTGTTTTTT	-	few	TRBJ2-2	TRBV4-1
CASSSLAGIYNEQYF	TGTGCCAGCAGCTCACTAGCGGGGATCTACAATGAGCAGTACTTC	TRBD2	-	TRBJ2-5	TRBV7-2
CASLDQNTGELFF	TGTGCCAGCCTGGACCAGAACACCGGGGAGCTGTTTTTT	-	few	TRBJ2-2	TRBV6-1
CASSQQGTRYEQYF	TGTGCCAGCAGCCAACAGGGGACTAGGTATGAGCAGTACTTC	TRBD2	once	TRBJ2-5	TRBV3-1
CSAAKRGLAYEQYF	TGCAGTGCCGCTAAGCGGGGGTTAGCCTACGAGCAGTACTTC	TRBD2	few	TRBJ2-7	TRBV20-1
CATSDPRQDQETQYF	TGTGCCACCAGTGATCCGCGACAGGACCAAGAGACCCAGTACTTC	-	-	TRBJ2-5	TRBV24-1
CASSPQQPLSSYNEQFF	TGTGCCAGCAGCCCCCAACAGCCACTTAGCTCCTACAATGAGCAGTTCTTC	-	few	TRBJ2-1	TRBV11-2
CSARDPGGGTDTQYF	TGCAGTGCTAGAGATCCTGGGGGCGGCACAGATACGCAGTATTTT	-	-	TRBJ2-3	TRBV20-1
CASSPPGGVNAGELFF	TGCGCCAGCAGCCCCCCTGGCGGGGTGAACGCCGGGGAGCTGTTTTTT	-	-	TRBJ2-2	TRBV5-1
CSQQGPGAYNEQFF	TGCAGTCAACAGGGGCCAGGGGCTTACAATGAGCAGTTCTTC	TRBD1	-	TRBJ2-1	TRBV20-1
CASSLFQVNYGYTF	TGTGCCAGCAGTCTATTCCAGGTTAACTATGGCTACACCTTC	-	-	TRBJ1-2	TRBV12-3/TRBV12-4
CASSAGGLAGVEQFF	TGTGCCAGCAGCGCAGGGGGACTAGCGGGGGTTGAGCAGTTCTTC	TRBD2	-	TRBJ2-1	TRBV9
CASSKMGKGPTSSAVGEQYF	TGTGCCAGCAGCAAAATGGGAAAGGGGCCGACTAGCTCGGCGGTGGGTGAGCAGTACTTC	-	-	TRBJ2-5	TRBV21-1
CASSLGPTSEYGNTIYF	TGTGCCAGCAGCTTAGGGCCCACCTCCGAATATGGAAACACCATATATTTT	-	once	TRBJ1-3	TRBV7-9
CASSLYAGLGDDEQFF	TGTGCCAGCAGTTTGTATGCGGGACTCGGGGATGATGAGCAGTTCTTC	-	-	TRBJ2-1	TRBV12-3/TRBV12-4
CSAYTGEGWGYTF	TGCAGTGCTTACACAGGGGAAGGATGGGGCTACACCTTC	TRBD1	-	TRBJ1-2	TRBV20-1
CASSRRSIDNEQFF	TGTGCCAGCAGCCGCCGGTCCATTGACAATGAGCAGTTCTTC	-	-	TRBJ2-1	TRBV7-8
CATSEKQGSHEQFF	TGTGCCACCAGTGAGAAACAGGGTAGCCATGAGCAGTTCTTC	-	few	TRBJ2-1	TRBV24-1
CASSRDELAGVGNEQFF	TGCGCCAGCAGCCGAGATGAGCTAGCGGGAGTTGGCAATGAGCAGTTCTTC	TRBD2	-	TRBJ2-1	TRBV4-1
CASSPLWGDTQYF	TGTGCCAGCAGCCCGCTTTGGGGAGATACGCAGTATTTT	-	-	TRBJ2-3	TRBV3-1
CASSLAVAGAGETQYF	TGCGCCAGCAGCTTGGCGGTAGCGGGAGCGGGAGAGACCCAGTACTTC	TRBD2	-	TRBJ2-5	TRBV5-1
CASKTGVDTEAFF	TGTGCCAGCAAGACAGGGGTTGACACTGAAGCTTTCTTT	TRBD1	-	TRBJ1-1	TRBV6-1
CASSLGEQPQHF	TGTGCCAGCAGCTTGGGAGAACAGCCCCAGCATTTT	-	few	TRBJ1-5	TRBV12-3/TRBV12-4
CSARRTSGPGSQYF	TGCAGTGCTCGAAGGACTAGCGGTCCGGGGTCCCAGTACTTC	TRBD2	few	TRBJ2-7	TRBV20-1